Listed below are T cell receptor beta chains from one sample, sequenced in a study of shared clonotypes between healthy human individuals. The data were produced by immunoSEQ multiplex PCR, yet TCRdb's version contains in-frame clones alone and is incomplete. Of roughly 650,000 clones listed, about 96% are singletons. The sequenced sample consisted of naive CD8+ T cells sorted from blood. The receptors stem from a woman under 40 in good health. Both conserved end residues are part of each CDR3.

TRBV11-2 CASRSGTGGYMNTEAFF
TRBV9 CASSVATGYGNTIYF
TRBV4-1 CASSQGLADLYNEQFF
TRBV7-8 CASSWPRDSKRSMNTEAFF
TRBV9 CASSVVGSHTGELFF
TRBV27 CASTPGTSGYNEQFF
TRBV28 CASSVIRDRRKTSGNTIYF
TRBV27 CASSLLREEGTDTQYF
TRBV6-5 CASSYGAFSRYEQFF
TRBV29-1 CSVVGLAGGGTGELFF
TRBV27 CASSPLGPTMYEQYF
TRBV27 CASSILKARGAHSEAFF
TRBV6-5 CASSYRGAGTEAFF
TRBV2 CASSEEAGTAYEQYF
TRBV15 CATSGYPRLAGSGELFF
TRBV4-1 CASSPLAGGFNEQFF